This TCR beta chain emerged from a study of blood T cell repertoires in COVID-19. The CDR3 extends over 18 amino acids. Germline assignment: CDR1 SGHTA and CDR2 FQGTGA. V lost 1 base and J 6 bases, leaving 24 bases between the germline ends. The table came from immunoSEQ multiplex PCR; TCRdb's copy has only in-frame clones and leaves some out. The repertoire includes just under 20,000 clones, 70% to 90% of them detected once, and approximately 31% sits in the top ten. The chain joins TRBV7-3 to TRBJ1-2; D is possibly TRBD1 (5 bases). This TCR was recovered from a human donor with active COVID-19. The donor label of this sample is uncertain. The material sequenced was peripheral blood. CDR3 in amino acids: CASSLIGGGDRERHGYTF. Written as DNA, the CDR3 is TGTGCCAGCAGCTTAATTGGGGGAGGGGACCGGGAACGGCATGGCTACACCTTC.